The present entry profiles one TCR beta chain with its context. Sequence at one end of the junction differs from germline and may be a read error. This CDR3 spans 14 amino acids. The germline CDR1 and CDR2 sequences are DFQATT and SNEGSKA (reference sequence). This record belongs to a study of T-cell reconstitution after alpha-beta-depleted transplantation in children. Unique molecular identifiers were used in preparing the TCRbeta library. TCRdb reanalysed the PCR reads using MiXCR and keeps one entry per CDR3 protein. The sample yields around 80,000 distinct CDR3 sequences, around 18% seen once. This receptor was obtained from a male patient aged 2-15 years who had a stem cell transplant for acute lymphoblastic leukemia, so the T cells may come from the graft donor. The J gene is TRBJ2-7, the V gene TRBV20-1, with TRBD2 matching 8 bases. The input for sequencing was PBMCs, mostly from graft donor cells, taken 360 days after TCRalphabeta/CD19-depleted stem cell transplant. The chain's CDR3 is CSARATSGNYEHYF. The CDR3 DNA reads as TGCAGTGCTAGAGCCACTAGCGGTAACTACGAGCATTACTTC.